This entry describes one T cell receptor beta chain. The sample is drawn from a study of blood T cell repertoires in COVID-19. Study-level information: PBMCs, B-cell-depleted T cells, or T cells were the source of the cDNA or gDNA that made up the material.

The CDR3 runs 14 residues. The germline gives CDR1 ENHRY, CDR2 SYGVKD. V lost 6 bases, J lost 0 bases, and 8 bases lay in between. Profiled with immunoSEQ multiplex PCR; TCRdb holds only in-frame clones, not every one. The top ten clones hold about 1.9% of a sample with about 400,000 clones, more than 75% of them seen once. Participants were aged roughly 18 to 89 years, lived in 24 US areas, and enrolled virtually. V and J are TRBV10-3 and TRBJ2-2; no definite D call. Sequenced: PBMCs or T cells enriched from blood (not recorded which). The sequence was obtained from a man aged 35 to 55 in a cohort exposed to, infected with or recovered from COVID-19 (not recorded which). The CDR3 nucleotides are TGTGCCATCAGGGGCCTGCCGAACACCGGGGAGCTGTTTTTT. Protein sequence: CAIRGLPNTGELFF.